This paragraph reports one TCR beta chain. Assignments of participants to cohorts depended upon their own reported clinical history. These data come from a study of blood T cell repertoires in COVID-19. Assay: immunoSEQ multiplex PCR; the TCRdb copy retains only in-frame clones and omits some. The profile shows approximately 240,000 clones, around 85% of them singletons. The CDR3 is made up of 15 amino acids. With 6 bases clipped from V and 4 bases from J, the junction kept 11 bases outside the gene matches. CDR1 is MNHEY and CDR2 is SVGAGI in the germline V gene. The gene calls are TRBV6-5 and TRBJ2-7; TRBD1 matches 8 bases. The sample taken for sequencing was PBMCs or T cells enriched from blood (not recorded which). The TCR was taken from a woman aged 40 to 50 with acute COVID-19. This chain's CDR3 is CASRAGYRGKYEQYF. The CDR3 coding sequence is TGTGCCAGCAGAGCGGGCTACAGGGGGAAGTACGAGCAGTACTTC.